The rows below give T cell receptor beta chains drawn from one sample of a study of shared clonotypes between healthy human individuals. Sequencing used immunoSEQ multiplex PCR; TCRdb keeps in-frame clones, though not all of them. The top ten clones hold less than 0.55% of a sample with approximately 1.5 million clones, around 98% of them seen once. The sequenced material came from naive CD4+ T cells sorted from blood. These receptor sequences come from a man aged 25 to 40 in good health. The CDR3 runs from the conserved cysteine through the conserved F or W. The order of the fields is V gene, clone size, J gene, D gene, CDR3 protein, CDR3 DNA. D genes are given only for firm matches. The size entry is marked missing in some rows and otherwise reads once, few, many or a size class.

TRBV2,NA,TRBJ2-2,NA,CASTPPGTGELFF,TGTGCCAGCACCCCCCCCGGAACCGGGGAGCTGTTTTTT
TRBV9,NA,TRBJ2-1,NA,CASSVDIVYEQFF,TGTGCCAGCAGCGTAGATATAGTCTATGAGCAGTTCTTC
TRBV5-1,NA,TRBJ2-7,TRBD1,CASSYLGDRLYEQYF,TGCGCCAGCAGCTACCTCGGGGACAGATTATACGAGCAGTACTTC
TRBV10-3,NA,TRBJ2-1,TRBD1,CAISELQPRTGPNEQFF,TGTGCCATCAGTGAGCTTCAACCTCGGACAGGTCCGAATGAGCAGTTCTTC
TRBV7-2,NA,TRBJ2-2,NA,CASSRLVLGSTGELFF,TGTGCCAGCAGCCGACTAGTGTTGGGTAGCACCGGGGAGCTGTTTTTT
TRBV4-2,NA,TRBJ2-7,NA,CASSQEPSDPSYEQYF,TGTGCCAGCAGCCAGGAACCAAGTGACCCATCCTACGAGCAGTACTTC
TRBV9,NA,TRBJ2-1,TRBD1,CASSVAGTGGIEQFF,TGTGCCAGCAGCGTAGCCGGGACAGGGGGGATTGAGCAGTTCTTC
TRBV7-2,NA,TRBJ2-1,NA,CASSLVHEQFF,TGTGCCAGCAGCTTAGTTCATGAGCAGTTCTTC
TRBV9,NA,TRBJ2-5,TRBD1,CASSDGQALGETQYF,TGTGCCAGCAGCGACGGACAGGCTCTGGGGGAGACCCAGTACTTC
TRBV6-1,NA,TRBJ2-7,NA,CASRSGSYEQYF,TGTGCCTCGCGTAGCGGCTCCTACGAGCAGTACTTC
TRBV19,NA,TRBJ2-1,TRBD1,CASSIGQVGNEQFF,TGTGCCAGTAGTATCGGACAGGTCGGCAATGAGCAGTTCTTC
TRBV11-2,NA,TRBJ2-2,NA,CASRPELTGELFF,TGTGCCAGCAGACCCGAGCTTACCGGGGAGCTGTTTTTT
TRBV7-6,NA,TRBJ2-7,TRBD2,CASSLLAGGPYEQYF,TGTGCCAGCAGCCTCCTAGCGGGAGGGCCCTACGAGCAGTACTTC
TRBV7-9,once,TRBJ1-1,NA,CASTRGGMNTEAFF,TGTGCCAGCACCAGAGGGGGGATGAACACTGAAGCTTTCTTT
TRBV18,NA,TRBJ2-5,NA,CASSPQQGEETQYF,TGTGCCAGCTCACCACAGCAGGGAGAGGAGACCCAGTACTTC
TRBV5-1,NA,TRBJ2-1,TRBD2,CASSTGLAGVAEQFF,TGCGCCAGCAGCACGGGACTAGCGGGAGTCGCTGAGCAGTTCTTC
TRBV7-9,NA,TRBJ2-3,TRBD2,CASRTSGTRVDTQYF,TGTGCCAGCAGGACTAGCGGCACCCGGGTAGATACGCAGTATTTT
TRBV28,NA,TRBJ2-7,NA,CASSFWRDYEQYF,TGTGCCAGCAGTTTTTGGCGGGACTACGAGCAGTACTTC
TRBV25-1,once,TRBJ2-6,NA,CASSDGGAGANVLTF,TGTGCCAGCAGTGATGGGGGCGCTGGGGCCAACGTCCTGACTTTC
TRBV30,NA,TRBJ1-2,NA,CAWRPGFQGYTF,TGTGCCTGGAGACCGGGATTTCAGGGCTACACCTTC
TRBV6-1,NA,TRBJ2-7,NA,CASSTRVDYEQYF,TGTGCCAGCTCAACCCGGGTCGACTACGAGCAGTACTTC
TRBV19,NA,TRBJ2-3,TRBD1,CASSMRDRGRDTQYF,TGTGCCAGTAGTATGCGGGACAGGGGGCGCGATACGCAGTATTTT
TRBV28,NA,TRBJ2-3,NA,CASSLSGSPGDTQYF,TGTGCCAGCAGCCTGAGCGGCTCCCCCGGAGATACGCAGTATTTT
TRBV2,NA,TRBJ2-3,NA,CATRTATSTDTQYF,TGTGCCACACGGACGGCGACTAGCACAGATACGCAGTATTTT
TRBV29-1,NA,TRBJ2-7,TRBD2,CSVRGRLAGSYEQYF,TGCAGCGTCCGCGGGAGGCTAGCGGGCTCCTACGAGCAGTACTTC
TRBV4-3,NA,TRBJ2-7,NA,CASSQVIRLPGTYEQYF,TGCGCCAGCAGCCAAGTCATCAGGCTCCCGGGGACCTACGAGCAGTACTTC
TRBV4-1,NA,TRBJ2-2,NA,CASSQDGTFAANTGELFF,TGCGCCAGCAGCCAAGACGGGACTTTCGCGGCGAACACCGGGGAGCTGTTTTTT
TRBV7-9,NA,TRBJ1-1,NA,CASSLEMNTEAFF,TGTGCCAGCAGCCTCGAAATGAACACTGAAGCTTTCTTT
TRBV18,NA,TRBJ2-1,TRBD1,CASSPTGGEHNEQFF,TGTGCCAGCTCACCGACAGGGGGTGAACACAATGAGCAGTTCTTC
TRBV2,NA,TRBJ2-1,TRBD2,CASIPGLADNEQFF,TGTGCCAGCATCCCGGGACTAGCGGACAATGAGCAGTTCTTC
TRBV2,NA,TRBJ1-4,NA,CASTMGTVEKLFF,TGTGCCAGCACCATGGGGACGGTCGAAAAACTGTTTTTT
TRBV28,NA,TRBJ2-7,TRBD1,CASSPPLQGVGYEQYF,TGTGCCAGCAGTCCCCCGCTACAGGGGGTAGGCTACGAGCAGTACTTC
TRBV7-2,NA,TRBJ1-2,NA,CASTRGRANYGYTF,TGTGCCAGCACGCGAGGCCGAGCTAACTATGGCTACACCTTC
TRBV4-2,once,TRBJ1-1,NA,CASSQELVFTEAFF,TGTGCCAGCAGCCAAGAGTTAGTCTTTACTGAAGCTTTCTTT
TRBV5-1,NA,TRBJ2-7,NA,CASSLAGTSYEQYF,TGCGCCAGCAGCTTGGCCGGGACAAGCTACGAGCAGTACTTC
TRBV5-1,NA,TRBJ2-3,NA,CASSFPTDTQYF,TGCGCCAGCAGCTTTCCGACAGATACGCAGTATTTT
TRBV27,NA,TRBJ1-3,NA,CASSYTSSGNTIYF,TGTGCCAGCAGTTACACAAGCTCTGGAAACACCATATATTTT
TRBV5-1,NA,TRBJ2-1,NA,CASSLGLNNEQFF,TGCGCCAGCAGCCTGGGACTGAACAATGAGCAGTTCTTC
TRBV5-1,NA,TRBJ2-7,NA,CASSLDNAYEQYF,TGCGCCAGCAGCTTGGACAACGCCTACGAGCAGTACTTC
TRBV2,NA,TRBJ2-1,TRBD2,CASSKQTSGSHNEQFF,TGTGCCAGCAGCAAGCAGACTAGCGGGAGTCACAATGAGCAGTTCTTC
TRBV7-9,NA,TRBJ1-3,NA,CASSLDSERRNTMYF,TGTGCCAGCAGCTTAGATAGCGAAAGGAGAAACACCATGTATTTT
TRBV2,NA,TRBJ1-2,NA,CASSEENYGYTF,TGTGCCAGCAGTGAAGAAAACTATGGCTACACCTTC
TRBV19,NA,TRBJ2-7,NA,CASSIQGPYEQYF,TGTGCCAGTAGTATTCAAGGTCCCTACGAGCAGTACTTC
TRBV7-9,NA,TRBJ2-1,NA,CASSLAGYSYNEQFF,TGTGCCAGCAGCCTAGCTGGCTACTCCTACAATGAGCAGTTCTTC
TRBV2,NA,TRBJ2-3,TRBD1,CASSGQGGTDTQYF,TGTGCCAGCAGCGGACAGGGGGGCACAGATACGCAGTATTTT
TRBV7-3,NA,TRBJ2-3,NA,CASSKGFADTQYF,TGTGCCAGCAGCAAGGGGTTCGCAGATACGCAGTATTTT
TRBV27,once,TRBJ2-2,TRBD2,CASRGLVVTGELFF,TGTGCCAGCAGGGGACTAGTAGTAACCGGGGAGCTGTTTTTT
TRBV28,NA,TRBJ2-2,NA,CASSLRLQGKNTGELFF,TGTGCCAGCAGTTTACGTCTTCAGGGGAAAAACACCGGGGAGCTGTTTTTT
TRBV7-2,NA,TRBJ2-5,NA,CASSITGYETQYF,TGTGCCAGCAGCATTACAGGGTACGAGACCCAGTACTTC
TRBV10-1,NA,TRBJ2-7,NA,CASSVRATGYEQYF,TGCGCCAGCAGTGTTAGAGCGACCGGCTACGAGCAGTACTTC
TRBV19,NA,TRBJ2-7,NA,CASSIAAPYEQYF,TGTGCCAGTAGTATAGCTGCTCCCTACGAGCAGTACTTC
TRBV18,NA,TRBJ2-3,NA,CASSRDLTSTDTQYF,TGTGCCAGCTCAAGGGACTTGACTAGCACAGATACGCAGTATTTT